The T cell receptor beta chain described here comes from a study of CD8+ T cells in alopecia areata. As for the study in general: Tofacitinib administration to treated patients was oral, at 5 to 10 mg twice daily.

This clone was recorded once. Antigen specificity is unknown. RNA was extracted and reverse transcribed into cDNA as the sequencing template. Some clones are missing from TCRdb's copy, which holds only in-frame ones; the method was immunoSEQ multiplex PCR. The repertoire has roughly 150,000 clones, about 53% of them found once; the top ten carry roughly 21%. Study-level points and caveats: Lesional scalp displayed greater clonality than normal scalp, most notably in alopecia totalis/universalis.

Peripheral blood and lesional scalp punch biopsies were taken from alopecia areata patients. The specimen comprised CD8+ T cells sorted from blood, sampled at week 0. The TCR sequence derives from a human donor with alopecia areata.

The CDR3 DNA reads as TGTGCCTGGAGTGCGCATAGGGGCAATCAGCCCCAGCATTTT. As protein: CAWSAHRGNQPQHF. This rearrangement joins TRBV30 to TRBJ1-5; no reliable D call. V lost 1 base and J lost 2, with 9 bases in between. Germline V lookup: CDR1 GTSNPN, CDR2 SVGIG (reference sequence). CDR3 length: 14 residues. Complete variable domain (other parts from reference TRBV30 and TRBJ1-5): SQTIHQWPATLVQPVGSPLSLECTVEGTSNPNLYWYRQAAGRGLQLLFYSVGIGQISSEVPQNLSASRPQDRQFILSSKKLLLSDSGFYLCAWSAHRGNQPQHFGDGTRLSIL.